Listed below are T cell receptor beta chains from one sample, sequenced in a study of blood T cell repertoires in COVID-19. Method: immunoSEQ multiplex PCR; TCRdb's copy keeps in-frame clones and lacks some. The sample contains over 400,000 clones, approximately 86% of which appear only once. Sequencing input: PBMCs or T cells enriched from blood (not recorded which). These receptors were collected from a woman aged 55-75 years who had recovered from COVID-19. Each CDR3 is given with its conserved first and last residue. A D gene is named only where the DNA matches it firmly. Size tells how often a clone was seen (once, few, many) or the class of an expanded clone, and some rows leave it out.

V	size	J	D	DNA	CDR3
TRBV7-2	.	TRBJ2-5	TRBD2	TGTGCCAGCAGCCCCCCCAAGCGGGGGGGCGGAGAGACCCAGTACTTC	CASSPPKRGGGETQYF
TRBV27	.	TRBJ1-3	TRBD1	TGTGCCAGCAGTTCCCTCGGACAGGGGCGAAACACCATATATTTT	CASSSLGQGRNTIYF
TRBV7-9	once	TRBJ2-2	.	TGTGCCAGCAGCTCCCCATTCGGCGGGGAGCTGTTTTTT	CASSSPFGGELFF
TRBV11-2	.	TRBJ1-1	TRBD1	TGTGCCAGCAGCCTCGGACAGGGTTGGTCTGAAGCTTTCTTT	CASSLGQGWSEAFF
TRBV12-5	.	TRBJ2-1	.	TGTGCTAGTGGTTTGGTAGGGGGAGGGCGGGATGAGCAGTTCTTC	CASGLVGGGRDEQFF
TRBV11-2	.	TRBJ2-7	.	TGTGCCAGCAGCCGCTCGGTCTCCTACGAGCAGTACTTC	CASSRSVSYEQYF
TRBV6-5	.	TRBJ1-2	TRBD1	TGTGCCAGCAGTTTGAGGGGACAGGGCTATGGCTACACCTTC	CASSLRGQGYGYTF
TRBV19	.	TRBJ2-1	TRBD1	TGTGCCACCCGGGACAGACTATACAATGAGCAGTTCTTC	CATRDRLYNEQFF
TRBV20-1	.	TRBJ2-3	.	TGCAGCGGGGGGCCCACAGATACGCAGTATTTT	CSGGPTDTQYF
TRBV5-1	.	TRBJ1-2	.	TGCGCCAGCAGCGGCGGGGGCAGGGCCAGGCTTGGCTACACCTTC	CASSGGGRARLGYTF
TRBV4-1	.	TRBJ1-5	TRBD1	TGCGCCAGCAGCCAAGGGACAGGGGGCGTTCAGCCCCAGCATTTT	CASSQGTGGVQPQHF
TRBV6-5	once	TRBJ2-2	.	TGTGCCAGCAAATTAGGCGGGCCAGGCCCCGGGGAGCTGTTTTTT	CASKLGGPGPGELFF
TRBV7-9	.	TRBJ1-1	TRBD1	TGTGCCAGCAGCCCTGCCCTTGCGGGACAGGGGGCAAGCACTGAAGCTTTCTTT	CASSPALAGQGASTEAFF
TRBV19	.	TRBJ2-5	TRBD1	TGTGCCAGTAGTGCAACCGGACAGGGTCGCAGGGAGACCCAGTACTTC	CASSATGQGRRETQYF
TRBV19	.	TRBJ1-5	TRBD1	TGTGCCAGTAGCACGGGACAGGGAATAGGCAATCAGCCCCAGCATTTT	CASSTGQGIGNQPQHF
TRBV3-1/TRBV3-2	.	TRBJ2-3	TRBD2	TGTGCCAGCAGCCAAGATCTGGAGTTAGCGGGGGATACGCAGTATTTT	CASSQDLELAGDTQYF
TRBV19	.	TRBJ1-5	.	TGTGCCAGTAGTATGGAGTATAGCAATCAGCCCCAGCATTTT	CASSMEYSNQPQHF
TRBV7-2	.	TRBJ2-2	.	TGTGCCAGCAGCTTATTGGGGGGACCCAACACCGGGGAGCTGTTTTTT	CASSLLGGPNTGELFF
TRBV5-1	.	TRBJ2-7	TRBD1	TGCGCCAGCAGCTCCGCCGGGACAGGACCCTACGAGCAGTACTTC	CASSSAGTGPYEQYF
TRBV5-5	.	TRBJ2-7	.	TGTGCCAGCAGCTTGAGGGTATTCGCGGGCGGGTTCTCCTACGAGCAGTACTTC	CASSLRVFAGGFSYEQYF
TRBV7-2	.	TRBJ2-3	TRBD2	TGTGCCAGCAGCTTGGGGACTAGCGGGGGGCTTTGGTTAGATACGCAGTATTTT	CASSLGTSGGLWLDTQYF
TRBV2	once	TRBJ1-5	.	TGTGCCAGCAGTGATGGCCTTCAGCCCCAGCATTTT	CASSDGLQPQHF
TRBV30	.	TRBJ1-3	TRBD1	TGTGCCTGGAGTTTCTCAGGGGGCGCCCCTGGAAACACCATATATTTT	CAWSFSGGAPGNTIYF
TRBV6-5	.	TRBJ1-2	.	TGTGCCAGCAGCTCACCGACAGGAGCGTATGGCTACACCTTC	CASSSPTGAYGYTF
TRBV5-1	.	TRBJ1-3	.	TGCGCCAGCAGCTTGTCGAGCTCTGGAAACACCATATATTTT	CASSLSSSGNTIYF
TRBV28	.	TRBJ1-3	TRBD1	TGTGCCAGCAGTCCCAGGGGGCAGGGTGGAAACACCATATATTTT	CASSPRGQGGNTIYF
TRBV29-1	.	TRBJ1-5	.	TGCAGCGCCCATCTATCGGGGGTGGATCAGCCCCAGCATTTT	CSAHLSGVDQPQHF
TRBV3-1/TRBV3-2	.	TRBJ1-2	.	TGTGCCAGCAGCCAATTTCGGGAGACATATGGCTACACCTTC	CASSQFRETYGYTF
TRBV2	.	TRBJ1-3	.	TGTGCCAGCAGTGCAATCCCCAGGGGTTGGGAAAACACCATATATTTT	CASSAIPRGWENTIYF
TRBV7-8	.	TRBJ2-1	TRBD2	TGTGCCAGCAGCCTGGACGGGACTAGCATCTTTGAGCAGTTCTTC	CASSLDGTSIFEQFF
TRBV3-1/TRBV3-2	once	TRBJ1-6	TRBD1	TGTGCCAGCAGCCAAAAACAGGGGGCCCCTAATTCACCCCTCCACTTT	CASSQKQGAPNSPLHF
TRBV9	.	TRBJ1-3	.	TGTGCCAGCAGCGTAGGTACAGGAGGGAGCTCTGGAAACACCATATATTTT	CASSVGTGGSSGNTIYF
TRBV5-1	.	TRBJ2-2	.	TGCGCCAGCGCAACAGGCAGCCCCACCGGGGAGCTGTTTTTT	CASATGSPTGELFF
TRBV10-1	.	TRBJ2-5	.	TGCGCCAGCAAAAGTAGAGGGCCCCAAGAGACCCAGTACTTC	CASKSRGPQETQYF